This T cell receptor (beta chain) was captured in a study of T-cell reconstitution after alpha-beta-depleted transplantation in children. Using unique molecular identifiers, the investigators prepared the TCRbeta library. TCRdb redid the calling of the PCR reads with MiXCR, one entry per CDR3 protein. The table shows approximately 190,000 distinct CDR3 sequences, with approximately 8.4% occurring only once. Germline CDR1 SQVTM, CDR2 ANQGSEA. This CDR3 spans 14 amino acids. V lost 3 bases to trimming and J lost 0 bases, with 9 bases between them. The table lists this clonotype with many counts. Its antigen is unidentified. Study observations and caveats: After one year, T-cell counts and TCRbeta diversity mostly came from new T cells. It was reported that alpha-beta T cells came from several hundred expanded graft clones (about two months after transplant). There were some patients whose high TCRbeta diversity at day 60 came from surviving recipient T cells and thymic progenitors.

This chain connects TRBV29-1 to TRBJ2-1, with D hard to call. This sequence originates from a male patient between 2 and 10 years old who had a stem cell transplant for acute myeloid leukemia, so the T cells may come from the graft donor. The sample in question was PBMCs, mostly from graft donor cells, obtained 360 days after TCRalphabeta/CD19-depleted stem cell transplant. This CDR3 is CSVDKYPSYNEQFF. The CDR3 DNA is TGCAGCGTTGATAAATACCCCTCCTACAATGAGCAGTTCTTC.